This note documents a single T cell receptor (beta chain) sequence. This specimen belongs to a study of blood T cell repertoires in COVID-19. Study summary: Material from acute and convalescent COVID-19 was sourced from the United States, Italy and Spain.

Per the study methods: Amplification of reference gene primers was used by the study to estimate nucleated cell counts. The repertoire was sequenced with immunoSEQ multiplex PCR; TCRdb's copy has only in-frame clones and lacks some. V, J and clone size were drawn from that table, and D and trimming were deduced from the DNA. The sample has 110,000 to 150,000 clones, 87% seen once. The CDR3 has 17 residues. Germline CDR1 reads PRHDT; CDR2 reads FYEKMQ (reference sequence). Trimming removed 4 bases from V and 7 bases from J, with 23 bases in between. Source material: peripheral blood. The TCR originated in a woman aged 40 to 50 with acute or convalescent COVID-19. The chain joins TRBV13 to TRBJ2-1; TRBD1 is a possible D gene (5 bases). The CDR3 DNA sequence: TGTGCCAGCAGCTACTACCAGACAGAGTATTTTAGGAATGAGCAGTTCTTC. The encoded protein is CASSYYQTEYFRNEQFF. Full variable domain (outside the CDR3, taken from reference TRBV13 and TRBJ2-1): AAGVIQSPRHLIKEKRETATLKCYPIPRHDTVYWYQQGPGQDPQFLISFYEKMQSDKGSIPDRFSAQQFSDYHSELNMSSLELGDSALYFCASSYYQTEYFRNEQFFGPGTRLTVL.